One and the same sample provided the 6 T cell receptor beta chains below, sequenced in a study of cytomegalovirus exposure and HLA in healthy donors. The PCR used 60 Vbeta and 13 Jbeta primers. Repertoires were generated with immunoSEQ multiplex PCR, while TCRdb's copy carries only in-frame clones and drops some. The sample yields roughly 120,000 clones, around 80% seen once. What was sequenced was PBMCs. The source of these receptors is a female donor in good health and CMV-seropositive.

This CDR3 is CASSKDRMNTGELFF. The DNA of the CDR3 is TGTGCCAGCAGTAAGGACAGGATGAACACCGGGGAGCTGTTTTTT. V is TRBV6-5 and J is TRBJ2-2, with 7 bases fitting TRBD1. The germline V gene has CDR1 MNHEY and CDR2 SVGAGI. This CDR3 has 15 residues. The V gene end was trimmed by 5 bases and the J gene end by 1 base; junction bases not matched to a gene: 4.

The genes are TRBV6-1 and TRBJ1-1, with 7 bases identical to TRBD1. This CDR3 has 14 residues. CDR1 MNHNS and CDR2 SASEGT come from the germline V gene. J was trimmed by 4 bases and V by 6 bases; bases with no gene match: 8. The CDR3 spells CASSWTGDFTEAFF. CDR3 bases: TGTGCCAGCAGCTGGACAGGAGACTTCACTGAAGCTTTCTTT.

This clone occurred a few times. CDR3 region: CASIGRDYEQYF. CDR3 in DNA: TGTGCCAGCATCGGCAGGGACTACGAGCAGTACTTC. This chain joins TRBV6-4 and TRBJ2-7; possible D gene TRBD1, 5 bases. From germline, CDR1 is MRHNA and CDR2 SNTAGT. The germline V and J ends were trimmed by 7 bases and 3 bases, with 10 bases remaining between them. The CDR3 is made up of 12 amino acids.

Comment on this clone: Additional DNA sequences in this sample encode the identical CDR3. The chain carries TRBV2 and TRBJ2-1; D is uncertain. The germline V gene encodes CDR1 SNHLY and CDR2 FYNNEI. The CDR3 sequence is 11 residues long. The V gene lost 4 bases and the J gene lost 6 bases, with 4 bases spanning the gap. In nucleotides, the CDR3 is TGTGCCAGCAGTGCCGGCAATGAGCAGTTCTTC. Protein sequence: CASSAGNEQFF.

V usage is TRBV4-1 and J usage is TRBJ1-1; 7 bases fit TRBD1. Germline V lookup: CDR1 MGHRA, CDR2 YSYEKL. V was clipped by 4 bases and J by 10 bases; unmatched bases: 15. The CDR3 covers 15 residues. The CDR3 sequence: CASSLAPGQRSGAFF. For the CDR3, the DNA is TGCGCCAGCAGCCTCGCGCCGGGACAGCGATCTGGAGCTTTCTTT.

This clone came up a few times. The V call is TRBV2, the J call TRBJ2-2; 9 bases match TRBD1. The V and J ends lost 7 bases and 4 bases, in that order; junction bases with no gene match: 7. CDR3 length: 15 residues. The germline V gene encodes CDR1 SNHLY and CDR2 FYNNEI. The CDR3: CASTRTGAATGELFF. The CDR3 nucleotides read TGTGCCAGCACCCGGACAGGGGCTGCCACCGGGGAGCTGTTTTTT.